Listed below are T cell receptor beta chains from one sample, sequenced in a study of blood T cell repertoires in COVID-19. Profiling relied on immunoSEQ multiplex PCR, and the TCRdb table lists in-frame clones only, not all of them. This sample has 200,000 to 250,000 clones; roughly nine tenths occur once, and the top ten carry approximately 3%. The sample was PBMCs or T cells enriched from blood (not recorded which). These receptors all stem from a woman in her forties or fifties in a cohort exposed to, infected with or recovered from COVID-19 (not recorded which). Both conserved end residues are trimmed from each CDR3. The D gene is left open where the match is weak.

v_gene: TRBV27
j_gene: TRBJ1-1
d_gene: -
CDR3aa: ASSFPRENTNTEAF

v_gene: TRBV3-1/TRBV3-2
j_gene: TRBJ1-1
d_gene: -
CDR3aa: ASSRMGGGNTEAF

v_gene: TRBV19
j_gene: TRBJ1-4
d_gene: -
CDR3aa: ASRQEIGEKLF

v_gene: TRBV5-8
j_gene: TRBJ1-3
d_gene: -
CDR3aa: ASSLGQRYSAVNTIY

v_gene: TRBV4-2
j_gene: TRBJ1-2
d_gene: -
CDR3aa: ASSQEGAASYGYT

v_gene: TRBV6-6
j_gene: TRBJ2-5
d_gene: -
CDR3aa: ASSYFQETQY

v_gene: TRBV30
j_gene: TRBJ2-2
d_gene: -
CDR3aa: AWSVGGFRTGELF

v_gene: TRBV5-1
j_gene: TRBJ2-5
d_gene: TRBD1
CDR3aa: ASSVTTGNEETQY

v_gene: TRBV27
j_gene: TRBJ1-2
d_gene: TRBD1
CDR3aa: ASSPRGTGGETNYGYT

v_gene: TRBV5-1
j_gene: TRBJ1-4
d_gene: -
CDR3aa: ASSFQPAADTNEKLF

v_gene: TRBV7-2
j_gene: TRBJ1-2
d_gene: -
CDR3aa: ASSLATQGGYT

v_gene: TRBV5-8
j_gene: TRBJ2-5
d_gene: -
CDR3aa: ASSLGAAANVQETQY

v_gene: TRBV5-1
j_gene: TRBJ2-5
d_gene: -
CDR3aa: ASSLDSRDRETQY

v_gene: TRBV9
j_gene: TRBJ2-1
d_gene: -
CDR3aa: ASSVVQGRTQLGQF